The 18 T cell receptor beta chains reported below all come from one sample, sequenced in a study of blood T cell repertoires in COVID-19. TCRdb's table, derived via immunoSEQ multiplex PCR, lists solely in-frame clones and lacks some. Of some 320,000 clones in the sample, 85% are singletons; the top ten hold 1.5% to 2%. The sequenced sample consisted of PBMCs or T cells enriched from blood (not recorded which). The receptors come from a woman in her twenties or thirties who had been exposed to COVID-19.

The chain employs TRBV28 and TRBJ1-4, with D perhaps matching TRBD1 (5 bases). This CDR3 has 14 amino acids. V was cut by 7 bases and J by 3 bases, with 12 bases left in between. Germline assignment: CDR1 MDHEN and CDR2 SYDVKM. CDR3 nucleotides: TGTGCCAGCACCCTTCCGGGGGCTAATGAAAAACTGTTTTTT. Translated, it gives CASTLPGANEKLFF.

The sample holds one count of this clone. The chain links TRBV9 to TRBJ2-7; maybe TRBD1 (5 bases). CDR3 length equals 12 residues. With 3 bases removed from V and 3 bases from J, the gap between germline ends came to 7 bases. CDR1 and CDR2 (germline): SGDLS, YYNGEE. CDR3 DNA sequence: TGTGCCAGCAGCGGAGACAGCTACGAGCAGTACTTC. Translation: CASSGDSYEQYF. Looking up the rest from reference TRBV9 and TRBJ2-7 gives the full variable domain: DSGVTQTPKHLITATGQRVTLRCSPRSGDLSVYWYQQSLDQGLQFLIQYYNGEERAKGNILERFSAQQFPDLHSELNLSSLELGDSALYFCASSGDSYEQYFGPGTRLTVT.

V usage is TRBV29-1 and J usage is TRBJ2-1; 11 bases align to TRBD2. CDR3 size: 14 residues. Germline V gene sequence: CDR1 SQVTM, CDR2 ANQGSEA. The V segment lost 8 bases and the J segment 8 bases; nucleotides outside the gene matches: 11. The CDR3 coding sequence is TGCAGCCTCAGGTGGCTAGCGGGGGGAGATGAGCAGTTCTTC. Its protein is CSLRWLAGGDEQFF.

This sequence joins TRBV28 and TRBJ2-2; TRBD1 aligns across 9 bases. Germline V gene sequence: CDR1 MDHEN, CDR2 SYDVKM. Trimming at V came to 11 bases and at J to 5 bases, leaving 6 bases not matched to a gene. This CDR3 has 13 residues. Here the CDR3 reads CAERDRETGELFF. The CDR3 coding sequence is TGTGCCGAACGGGACAGGGAAACCGGGGAGCTGTTTTTT. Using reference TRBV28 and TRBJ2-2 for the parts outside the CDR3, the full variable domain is DVKVTQSSRYLVKRTGEKVFLECVQDMDHENMFWYRQDPGLGLRLIYFSYDVKMKEKGDIPEGYSVSREKKERFSLILESASTNQTSMYLCAERDRETGELFFGEGSRLTVL.

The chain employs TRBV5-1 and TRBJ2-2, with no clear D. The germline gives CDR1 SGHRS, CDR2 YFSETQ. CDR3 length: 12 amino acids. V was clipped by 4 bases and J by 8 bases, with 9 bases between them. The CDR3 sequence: CASSERSGELFF. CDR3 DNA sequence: TGCGCCAGCAGCGAAAGGAGTGGGGAGCTGTTTTTT.

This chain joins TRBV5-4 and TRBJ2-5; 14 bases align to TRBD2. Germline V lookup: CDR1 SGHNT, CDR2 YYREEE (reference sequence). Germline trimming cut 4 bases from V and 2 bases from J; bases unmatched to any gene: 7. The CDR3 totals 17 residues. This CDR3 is CASSDGTSGGSQETQYF. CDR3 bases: TGTGCCAGCAGCGACGGGACTAGCGGGGGATCGCAAGAGACCCAGTACTTC.

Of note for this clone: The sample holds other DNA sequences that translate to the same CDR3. The CDR3 reads CASSVGSYGYTF. The CDR3 DNA reads TGTGCCAGCAGCGTCGGGTCATATGGCTACACCTTC. The rearrangement uses TRBV9 and TRBJ1-2; D gene ambiguous. Germline-derived CDR1 and CDR2 are SGDLS and YYNGEE. The CDR3 is made up of 12 amino acids. V lost 2 bases and J lost 5, with 7 bases in between.

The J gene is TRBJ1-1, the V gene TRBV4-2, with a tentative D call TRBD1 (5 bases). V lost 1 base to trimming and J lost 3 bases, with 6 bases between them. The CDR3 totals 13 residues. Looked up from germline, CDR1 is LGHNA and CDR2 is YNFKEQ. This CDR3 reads CASSQVGDTEAFF. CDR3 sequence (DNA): TGTGCCAGCAGCCAAGTAGGGGACACTGAAGCTTTCTTT.

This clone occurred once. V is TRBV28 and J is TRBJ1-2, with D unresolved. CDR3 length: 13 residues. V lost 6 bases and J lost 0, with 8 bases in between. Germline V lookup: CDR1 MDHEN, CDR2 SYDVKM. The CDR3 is CASSPLANYGYTF. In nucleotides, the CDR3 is TGTGCCAGCAGCCCTTTAGCTAACTATGGCTACACCTTC.

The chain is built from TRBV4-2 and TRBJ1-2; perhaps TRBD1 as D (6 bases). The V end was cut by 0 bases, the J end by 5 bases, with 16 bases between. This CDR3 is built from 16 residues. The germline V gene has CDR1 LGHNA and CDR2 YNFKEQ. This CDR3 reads CASSQDRNRDPYGYTF. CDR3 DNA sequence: TGTGCCAGCAGCCAAGATCGGAACAGGGATCCGTATGGCTACACCTTC.

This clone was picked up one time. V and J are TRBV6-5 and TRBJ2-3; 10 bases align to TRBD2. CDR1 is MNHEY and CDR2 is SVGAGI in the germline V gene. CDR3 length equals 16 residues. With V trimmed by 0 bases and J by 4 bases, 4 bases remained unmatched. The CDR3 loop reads CASSYSSGGSSDTQYF. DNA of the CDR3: TGTGCCAGCAGTTACTCTAGCGGGGGGTCGTCAGATACGCAGTATTTT.

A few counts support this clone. The CDR3: CASSLIPENNSPLHF. As DNA, the CDR3 is TGTGCCAGCAGCTTAATTCCAGAAAATAATTCACCCCTCCACTTT. The chain recombines TRBV5-5 with TRBJ1-6; D remains unclear. The CDR3 spans 15 residues. Trimming stripped 2 bases from V and 5 bases from J, with 11 bases between. Per germline, CDR1 SGHKS and CDR2 YYEKEE (reference sequence).

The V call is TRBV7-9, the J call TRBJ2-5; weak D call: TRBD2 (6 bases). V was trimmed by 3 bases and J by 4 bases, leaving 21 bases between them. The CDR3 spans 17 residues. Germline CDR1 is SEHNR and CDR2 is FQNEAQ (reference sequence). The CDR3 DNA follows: TGTGCCAGCAGCTTGATTGGTCGTAGTTTAGCGGTAGAGACCCAGTACTTC. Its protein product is CASSLIGRSLAVETQYF. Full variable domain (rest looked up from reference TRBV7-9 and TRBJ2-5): DTGVSQNPRHKITKRGQNVTFRCDPISEHNRLYWYRQTLGQGPEFLTYFQNEAQLEKSRLLSDRFSAERPKGSFSTLEIQRTEQGDSAMYLCASSLIGRSLAVETQYFGPGTRLLVL.

The CDR3 region is CASSMGRGAYSNQPQHF. DNA of the CDR3: TGTGCCAGTAGTATGGGCCGGGGGGCGTATAGCAATCAGCCCCAGCATTTT. The rearrangement uses TRBV19 and TRBJ1-5, with D perhaps TRBD1 (6 bases). Trimming took off 3 bases at V and 0 bases at J, with 15 bases between the two ends. This CDR3 has 17 residues. The germline V gene encodes CDR1 LNHDA and CDR2 SQIVND (reference sequence).

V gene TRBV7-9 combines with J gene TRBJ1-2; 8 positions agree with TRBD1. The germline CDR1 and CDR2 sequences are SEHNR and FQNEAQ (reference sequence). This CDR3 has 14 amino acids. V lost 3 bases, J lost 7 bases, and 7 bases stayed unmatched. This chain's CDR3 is CASSLGDRSVGYTF. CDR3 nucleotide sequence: TGTGCCAGCAGCTTGGGGGACAGGTCGGTTGGCTACACCTTC.

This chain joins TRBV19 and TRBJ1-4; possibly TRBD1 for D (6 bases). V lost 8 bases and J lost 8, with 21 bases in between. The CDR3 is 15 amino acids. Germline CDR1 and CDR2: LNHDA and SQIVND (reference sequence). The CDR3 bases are TGTGCCAGTCGGCCTCAAGGGGGAGTTGGGGAAAAACTGTTTTTT. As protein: CASRPQGGVGEKLFF.

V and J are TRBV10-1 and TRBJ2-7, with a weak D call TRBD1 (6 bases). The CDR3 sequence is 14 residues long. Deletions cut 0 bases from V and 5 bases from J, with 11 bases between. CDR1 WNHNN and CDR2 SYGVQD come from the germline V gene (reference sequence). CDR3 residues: CASSESSRGNEQYF. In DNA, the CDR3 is TGCGCCAGCAGTGAGTCGAGCAGGGGCAACGAGCAGTACTTC.

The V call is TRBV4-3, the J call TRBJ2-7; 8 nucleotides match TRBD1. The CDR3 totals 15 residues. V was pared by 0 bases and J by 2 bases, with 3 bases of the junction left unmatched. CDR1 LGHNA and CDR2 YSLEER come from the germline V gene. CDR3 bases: TGCGCCAGCAGCCAAGATTCACAGGGGGCCTACGAGCAGTACTTC. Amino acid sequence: CASSQDSQGAYEQYF.